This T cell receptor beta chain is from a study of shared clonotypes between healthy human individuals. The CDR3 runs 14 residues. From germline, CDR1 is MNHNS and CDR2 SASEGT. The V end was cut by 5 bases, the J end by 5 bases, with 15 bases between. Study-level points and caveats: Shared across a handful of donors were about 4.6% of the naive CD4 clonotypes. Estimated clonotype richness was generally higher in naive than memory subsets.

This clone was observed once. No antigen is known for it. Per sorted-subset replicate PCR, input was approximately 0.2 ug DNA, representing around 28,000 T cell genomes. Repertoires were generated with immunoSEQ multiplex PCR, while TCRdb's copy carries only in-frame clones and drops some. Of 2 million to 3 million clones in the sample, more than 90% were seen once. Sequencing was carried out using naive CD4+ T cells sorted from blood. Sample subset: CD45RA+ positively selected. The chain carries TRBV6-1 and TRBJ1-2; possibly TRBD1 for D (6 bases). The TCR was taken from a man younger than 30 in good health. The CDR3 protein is CASSFPGVGYGYTF. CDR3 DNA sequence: TGTGCCAGCAGTTTCCCAGGGGTAGGGTATGGCTACACCTTC.